This T cell receptor beta chain came from a study of technical replicates of blood from a few donors. Profiled with immunoSEQ multiplex PCR; TCRdb holds only in-frame clones, not every one. In the table there are about 71,000 clones, 95% to 97% of which are singletons. The CDR3 is made up of 15 amino acids. The germline CDR1 and CDR2 sequences are SNHLY and FYNNEI. V lost 6 bases, J lost 2 bases, and 9 bases stayed unmatched. The count of this clone is one. Input material: T cells isolated from PBMCs. V usage is TRBV2 and J usage is TRBJ2-7, with 8 bases matching TRBD1. This sequence was found in a human donor in good health. The CDR3, as DNA: TGTGCCAGCAGCCTAGACAGGGGTGTCCCCTACGAGCAGTACTTC. It codes for CASSLDRGVPYEQYF.